This T cell receptor beta chain was profiled in a study of cytomegalovirus exposure and HLA in healthy donors. Sequencing used immunoSEQ multiplex PCR; TCRdb keeps in-frame clones, though not all of them. The repertoire holds fewer than 350,000 clones, around nine tenths seen once, with approximately 0.95% in the top ten. Points on this clone: Antigen specificity is unknown.

Study results and caveats: Generally TCR sequences proved uncommon, though certain public TCRs appeared in numerous donors. The study listed around 150 cytomegalovirus-associated TCR beta chains. A few chains tied to CMV proved CMV antigen-specific in vitro.

Trimming shortened V by 4 bases and J by 8 bases, and 18 bases separated the two germline ends. CDR1 and CDR2 (germline): LNHDA, SQIVND (reference sequence). This CDR3 region has 15 residues. Sequencing was done on a sample of PBMCs. The sequence was obtained from a woman aged 18-29 years in good health and CMV-seronegative. The chain recombines TRBV19 with TRBJ2-1; possible D gene TRBD2, 5 bases. CDR3 loop: CASSSTSVLWDEQFF. DNA for the CDR3: TGTGCCAGTAGTAGTACTAGTGTCCTTTGGGATGAGCAGTTCTTC. Supplemented by reference TRBV19 and TRBJ2-1, the full variable domain reads DGGITQSPKYLFRKEGQNVTLSCEQNLNHDAMYWYRQDPGQGLRLIYYSQIVNDFQKGDIAEGYSVSREKKESFPLTVTSAQKNPTAFYLCASSSTSVLWDEQFFGPGTRLTVL.